Below, 14 T cell receptor beta chains from the same sample are listed, as sequenced in a study of shared clonotypes between healthy human individuals. Profiling relied on immunoSEQ multiplex PCR, and the TCRdb table lists in-frame clones only, not all of them. The table lists a few million clones, 85% to 95% of them singletons. The specimen was naive CD4+ T cells from PBMCs. Subset here: CD45RA+ positively selected. These receptors were collected from a man younger than 35 in good health. Some clones in this sample may be carry-over from other donors' samples.

J is TRBJ1-2 and V is TRBV5-6; D is undetermined. This CDR3 is built from 14 residues. Trimming pared 0 bases from V and 7 bases from J, leaving 13 bases between. The germline gives CDR1 SGHDT, CDR2 YYEEEE. In DNA, the CDR3 is TGTGCCAGCAGCTTGGAAGCGGGGAAGGCTGGCTACACCTTC. Amino acid sequence: CASSLEAGKAGYTF. The full variable domain, with the rest looked up from reference TRBV5-6 and TRBJ1-2, is DAGVTQSPTHLIKTRGQQVTLRCSPKSGHDTVSWYQQALGQGPQFIFQYYEEEERQRGNFPDRFSGHQFPNYSSELNVNALLLGDSALYLCASSLEAGKAGYTFGSGTRLTVV.

This clone was detected a few times. The chain uses TRBV30 and TRBJ1-1; D possibly corresponds to TRBD1 (5 bases). V was cut by 0 bases and J by 4 bases, with 21 bases left in between. The CDR3 is 17 residues long. CDR1 and CDR2 from the germline V gene are GTSNPN and SVGIG (reference sequence). This CDR3 reads CAWSVWFKDSFATEAFF. For the CDR3, the DNA is TGTGCCTGGAGTGTATGGTTTAAAGACAGCTTCGCCACTGAAGCTTTCTTT.

CDR3: CASSRGRVGANVLTF. CDR3 coding DNA: TGTGCCAGCAGCCGTGGACGGGTTGGGGCCAACGTCCTGACTTTC. The genes are TRBV9 and TRBJ2-6; D not certain. The V end was cut by 4 bases, the J end by 3 bases, with 11 bases between. Germline CDR1 and CDR2: SGDLS and YYNGEE. CDR3 length: 15 amino acids.

Written as DNA, the CDR3 is TGTGCCAGCAGTGAGCATGGACTAGCGGTCCTCAGACAGGGGTTCTTC. Translation: CASSEHGLAVLRQGFF. This rearrangement joins TRBV6-1 to TRBJ2-1; TRBD2 matches at 10 bases. The germline V gene encodes CDR1 MNHNS and CDR2 SASEGT. The CDR3 totals 16 residues. Unmatched junction bases numbered 17, after V lost 3 bases and J lost 15 bases.

The chain joins TRBV13 to TRBJ2-5; 9 bases are shared with TRBD1. CDR1 and CDR2 (germline): PRHDT, FYEKMQ (reference sequence). Germline trimming cut 4 bases from V and 7 bases from J; bases unmatched to any gene: 4. CDR3 length: 13 residues. This CDR3 is CASSSQGAGTQYF. The CDR3 nucleotides are TGTGCCAGCAGCTCACAGGGGGCGGGGACCCAGTACTTC.

The gene calls are TRBV7-3 and TRBJ2-5, with 8 bases identical to TRBD2. Germline CDR1 reads SGHTA; CDR2 reads FQGTGA. This CDR3 has 16 amino acids. Trimming took 0 bases from V and 1 from J; bases not matched to a gene: 4. CDR3 amino acids: CASSLTRLASQETQYF. CDR3 DNA: TGTGCCAGCAGCTTAACGAGACTAGCGTCCCAAGAGACCCAGTACTTC. Together with reference TRBV7-3 and TRBJ2-5, the CDR3 gives the full variable domain: GAGVSQTPSNKVTEKGKYVELRCDPISGHTALYWYRQSLGQGPEFLIYFQGTGAADDSGLPNDRFFAVRPEGSVSTLKIQRTERGDSAVYLCASSLTRLASQETQYFGPGTRLLVL.

This clone occurred once. This chain links TRBV5-1 with TRBJ2-3; D remains unclear. Trimming cost V 1 base and J 4 bases, with 7 bases left between them. The CDR3 sequence is 13 residues long. The germline gives CDR1 SGHRS, CDR2 YFSETQ. The CDR3 region has the DNA TGCGCCAGCAGCTTGATGGGCTCAGATACGCAGTATTTT. This codes for CASSLMGSDTQYF.

The chain employs TRBV28 and TRBJ1-1; D gene unclear. The V gene's germline CDR1 is MDHEN and CDR2 SYDVKM. CDR3 length: 14 residues. V lost 6 bases, J lost 0 bases, and 11 bases lay in between. The DNA of the CDR3 is TGTGCCAGCAGGGTGGTACGGGTGAACACTGAAGCTTTCTTT. Protein sequence: CASRVVRVNTEAFF.

The gene calls are TRBV14 and TRBJ1-2, with 7 bases lining up with TRBD1. Germline trimming cut 4 bases from V and 2 bases from J; bases unmatched to any gene: 4. In germline, CDR1 is SGHDN, CDR2 FVKESK. CDR3 length: 14 amino acids. CDR3 in DNA: TGTGCCAGCAGCCTCCGGGACAGAAACTATGGCTACACCTTC. This encodes CASSLRDRNYGYTF.

The chain joins TRBV28 to TRBJ1-1, with no clear D. CDR1 and CDR2 from the germline V gene are MDHEN and SYDVKM. Trimming cost V 9 bases and J 0 bases, with 11 bases left between them. The CDR3 runs 13 residues. The DNA of the CDR3 is TGTGCCAGTCAAGACGGGATGAACACTGAAGCTTTCTTT. It codes for CASQDGMNTEAFF.

The CDR3 is CASSFSGTGGIGNQPQHF. The CDR3 bases are TGCGCCAGCAGCTTTTCCGGGACAGGGGGCATTGGGAATCAGCCCCAGCATTTT. V is TRBV5-1 and J is TRBJ1-5; 12 bases are a match to TRBD1. CDR1 SGHRS and CDR2 YFSETQ come from the germline V gene. V lost 2 bases to trimming and J lost 4 bases; unmatched junction nucleotides: 10. The CDR3 loop spans 18 amino acids.

The V gene is TRBV27, the J gene TRBJ2-3, with TRBD2 matching over 7 bases. This CDR3 has 15 residues. V dropped 5 bases and J dropped 1; count of bases not matched to a gene: 6. Germline-derived CDR1 and CDR2 are MNHEY and SMNVEV (reference sequence). CDR3 sequence: CASSLASGRTDTQYF. CDR3 coding DNA: TGTGCCAGCAGTCTCGCTAGCGGACGCACAGATACGCAGTATTTT.

This clone has only one observation. The rearrangement joins TRBV30 to TRBJ2-7; 10 bases agree with TRBD1. The CDR3 loop spans 15 amino acids. With V trimmed by 0 bases and J by 3 bases, 5 bases remained unmatched. Germline loops: CDR1 GTSNPN, CDR2 SVGIG (reference sequence). As DNA, the CDR3 is TGTGCCTGGAGTGTATGGGACAGGGGCTTCTACGAGCAGTACTTC. This gives the protein CAWSVWDRGFYEQYF.

The J gene is TRBJ2-7, the V gene TRBV15, with TRBD2 matching 9 bases. J lost 1 base, V lost 5 bases, and 6 bases had no gene match. The CDR3 has 15 residues. CDR1 and CDR2 (germline): LNHNV, YYDKDF (reference sequence). CDR3 protein: CATSGLRGGSYEQYF. The CDR3 DNA reads as TGTGCCACCAGCGGGTTGCGGGGGGGATCCTACGAGCAGTACTTC.